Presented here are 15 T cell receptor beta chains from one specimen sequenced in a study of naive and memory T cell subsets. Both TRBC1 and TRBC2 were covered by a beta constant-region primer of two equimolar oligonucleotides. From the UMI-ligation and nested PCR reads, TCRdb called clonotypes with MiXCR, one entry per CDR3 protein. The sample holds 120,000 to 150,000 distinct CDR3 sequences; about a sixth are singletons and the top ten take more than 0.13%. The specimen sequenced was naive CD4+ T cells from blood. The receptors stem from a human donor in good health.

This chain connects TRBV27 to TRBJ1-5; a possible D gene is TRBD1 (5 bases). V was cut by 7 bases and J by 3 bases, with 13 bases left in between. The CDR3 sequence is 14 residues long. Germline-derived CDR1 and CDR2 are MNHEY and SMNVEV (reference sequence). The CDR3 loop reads CASTGGLPNQPQHF. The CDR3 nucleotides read TGTGCCAGCACTGGGGGTCTTCCCAATCAGCCCCAGCATTTT.

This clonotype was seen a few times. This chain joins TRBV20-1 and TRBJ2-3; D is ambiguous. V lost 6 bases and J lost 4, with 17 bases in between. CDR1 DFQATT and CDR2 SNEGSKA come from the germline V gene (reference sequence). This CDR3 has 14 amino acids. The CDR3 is CSALGWSAADTQYF. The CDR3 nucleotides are TGCAGTGCCCTGGGGTGGAGTGCCGCAGATACGCAGTATTTT.

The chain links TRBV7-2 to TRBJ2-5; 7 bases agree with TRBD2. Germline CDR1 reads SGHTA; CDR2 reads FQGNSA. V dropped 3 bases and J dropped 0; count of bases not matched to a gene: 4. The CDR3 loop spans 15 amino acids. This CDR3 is CASSLDGGYQETQYF. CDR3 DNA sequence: TGTGCCAGCAGCTTGGACGGGGGGTACCAAGAGACCCAGTACTTC. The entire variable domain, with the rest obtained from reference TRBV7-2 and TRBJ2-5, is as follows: GAGVSQSPSNKVTEKGKDVELRCDPISGHTALYWYRQSLGQGLEFLIYFQGNSAPDKSGLPSDRFSAERTGGSVSTLTIQRTQQEDSAVYLCASSLDGGYQETQYFGPGTRLLVL.

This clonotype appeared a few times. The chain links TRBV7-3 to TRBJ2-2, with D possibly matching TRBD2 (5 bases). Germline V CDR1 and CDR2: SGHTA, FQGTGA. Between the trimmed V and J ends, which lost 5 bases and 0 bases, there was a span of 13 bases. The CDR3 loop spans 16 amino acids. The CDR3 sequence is CASSRESGANTGELFF. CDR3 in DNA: TGTGCCAGCAGCCGGGAAAGCGGAGCGAACACCGGGGAGCTGTTTTTT.

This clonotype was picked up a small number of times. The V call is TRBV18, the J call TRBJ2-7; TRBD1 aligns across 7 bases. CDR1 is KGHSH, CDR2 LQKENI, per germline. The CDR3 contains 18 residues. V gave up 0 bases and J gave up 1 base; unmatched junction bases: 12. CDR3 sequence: CASSPPLAQGKFSYEQYF. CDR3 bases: TGTGCCAGCTCACCACCACTCGCACAGGGGAAGTTTTCCTACGAGCAGTACTTC.

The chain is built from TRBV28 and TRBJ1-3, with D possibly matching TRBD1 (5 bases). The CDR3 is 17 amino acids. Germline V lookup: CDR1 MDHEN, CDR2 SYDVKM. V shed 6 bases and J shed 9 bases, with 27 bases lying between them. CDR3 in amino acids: CASRTGFSGAEESTIYF. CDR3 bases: TGTGCCAGCAGAACCGGCTTTTCTGGGGCAGAGGAGAGCACCATATATTTT.

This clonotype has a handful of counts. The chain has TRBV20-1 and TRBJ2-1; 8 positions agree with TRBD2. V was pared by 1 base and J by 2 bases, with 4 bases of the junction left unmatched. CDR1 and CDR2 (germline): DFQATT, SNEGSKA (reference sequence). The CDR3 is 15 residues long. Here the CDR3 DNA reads TGCAGTGCTAGAGTTCGCGGGAGGACCTACAATGAGCAGTTCTTC. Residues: CSARVRGRTYNEQFF.

The CDR3, as DNA: TGTGCCCGGGGGGGGACGTACAATGAGCAGTTCTTC. Its protein product is CARGGTYNEQFF. The V gene is TRBV30, the J gene TRBJ2-1; the match to TRBD2 covers 8 bases. The CDR3 is 12 amino acids. J lost 4 bases, V lost 8 bases, and 4 bases had no gene match. Germline CDR1 GTSNPN, CDR2 SVGIG (reference sequence). The entire variable domain, with the rest obtained from reference TRBV30 and TRBJ2-1, is as follows: SQTIHQWPATLVQPVGSPLSLECTVEGTSNPNLYWYRQAAGRGLQLLFYSVGIGQISSEVPQNLSASRPQDRQFILSSKKLLLSDSGFYLCARGGTYNEQFFGPGTRLTVL.

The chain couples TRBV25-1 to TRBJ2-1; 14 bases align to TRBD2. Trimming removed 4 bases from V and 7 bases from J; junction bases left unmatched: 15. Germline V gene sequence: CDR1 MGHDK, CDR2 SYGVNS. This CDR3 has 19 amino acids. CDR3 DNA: TGTGCCAGCAGTGCCCAAGGCCAGGGACTAGCGGGAGTGAGGAATGAGCAGTTCTTC. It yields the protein CASSAQGQGLAGVRNEQFF.

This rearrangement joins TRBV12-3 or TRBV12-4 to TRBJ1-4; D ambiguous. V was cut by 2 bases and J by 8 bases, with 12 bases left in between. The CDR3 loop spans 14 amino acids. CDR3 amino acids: CASSLRTENEKLFF. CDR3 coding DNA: TGTGCCAGCAGTTTAAGGACCGAGAACGAAAAACTGTTTTTT.

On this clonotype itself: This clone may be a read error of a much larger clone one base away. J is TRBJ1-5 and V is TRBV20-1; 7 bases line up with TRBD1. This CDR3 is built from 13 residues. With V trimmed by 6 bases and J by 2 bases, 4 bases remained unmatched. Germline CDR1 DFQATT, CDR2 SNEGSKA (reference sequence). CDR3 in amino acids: CSASTGGNQPQHF. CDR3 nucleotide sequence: TGCAGTGCCTCCACAGGGGGCAATCAGCCCCAGCATTTT.

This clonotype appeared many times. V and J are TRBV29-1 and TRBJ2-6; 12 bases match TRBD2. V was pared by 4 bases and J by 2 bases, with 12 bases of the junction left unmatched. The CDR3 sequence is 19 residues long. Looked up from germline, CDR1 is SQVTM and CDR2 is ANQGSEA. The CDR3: CSVGLTPTSGRPGANVLTF. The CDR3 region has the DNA TGCAGCGTTGGGCTAACCCCGACTAGCGGGAGACCTGGGGCCAACGTCCTGACTTTC.

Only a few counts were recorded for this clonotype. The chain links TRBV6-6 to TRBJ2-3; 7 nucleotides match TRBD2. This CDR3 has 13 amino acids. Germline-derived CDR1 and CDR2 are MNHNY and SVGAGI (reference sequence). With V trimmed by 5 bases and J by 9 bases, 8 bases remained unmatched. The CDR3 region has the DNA TGTGCCAGCAGTCCCGGGACTATCTCGACGCAGTATTTT. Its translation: CASSPGTISTQYF.

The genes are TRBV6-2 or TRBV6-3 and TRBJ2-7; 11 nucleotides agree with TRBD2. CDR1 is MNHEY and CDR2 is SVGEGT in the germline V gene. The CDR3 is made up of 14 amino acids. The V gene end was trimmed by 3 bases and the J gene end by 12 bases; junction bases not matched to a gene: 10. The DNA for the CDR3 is TGTGCCAGCAGTTATGCCCAACCTAGCGGGAGGTCGTACTTC. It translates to CASSYAQPSGRSYF.

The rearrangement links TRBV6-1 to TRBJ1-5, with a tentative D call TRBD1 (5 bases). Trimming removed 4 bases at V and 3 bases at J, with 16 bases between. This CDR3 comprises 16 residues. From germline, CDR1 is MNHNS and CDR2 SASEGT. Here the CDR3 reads CASSANRDGANQPQHF. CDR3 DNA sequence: TGTGCCAGCAGTGCCAACCGGGACGGGGCCAATCAGCCCCAGCATTTT.